This TCR beta chain was recovered during a study of blood T cell repertoires in COVID-19. About the study: Acute and convalescent COVID-19 specimens originated in the United States, Italy and Spain. Nucleic acid was either cDNA or gDNA, and it came from T cells, B-cell-depleted T cells, or PBMCs.

Using immunoSEQ multiplex PCR, the repertoire was profiled, and TCRdb retains in-frame clones only, with some absent. The sample holds 190,000 or so clones, around 88% seen once. Germline values: CDR1 SGHTA, CDR2 FQGNSA. The CDR3 spans 14 residues. After removal of 3 bases from V and 7 bases from J, the junction contained 5 bases not matched to a gene. The rearrangement uses TRBV7-2 and TRBJ1-2, with 10 bases fitting TRBD1. The receptor was derived from a man aged 45-65 years with active or convalescent COVID-19. Input material: peripheral blood. CDR3 bases: TGTGCCAGCAGCTTCGACAGGGGGCAGGCTGGCTACACCTTC. Protein product: CASSFDRGQAGYTF.